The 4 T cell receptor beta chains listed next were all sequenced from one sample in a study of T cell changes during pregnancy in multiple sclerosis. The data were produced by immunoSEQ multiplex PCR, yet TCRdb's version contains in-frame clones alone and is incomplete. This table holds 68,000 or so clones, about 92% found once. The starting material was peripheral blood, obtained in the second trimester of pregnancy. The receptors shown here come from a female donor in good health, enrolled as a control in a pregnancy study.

CDR3 in amino acids: CASSFQTSTDTQYF. CDR3 bases: TGTGCCAGCAGCTTCCAGACTAGCACAGATACGCAGTATTTT. The chain uses TRBV7-2 and TRBJ2-3; D is unclear. Trimming took 3 bases from V and 0 from J, leaving 7 bases between them. This CDR3 contains 14 residues. CDR1 and CDR2 from the germline V gene are SGHTA and FQGNSA.

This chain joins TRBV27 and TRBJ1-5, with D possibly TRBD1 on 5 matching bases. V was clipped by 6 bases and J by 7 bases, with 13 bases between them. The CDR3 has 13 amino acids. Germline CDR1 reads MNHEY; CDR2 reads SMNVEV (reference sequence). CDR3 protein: CASRQQEFQPQHF. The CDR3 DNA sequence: TGTGCCAGCAGGCAACAGGAGTTCCAGCCCCAGCATTTT.

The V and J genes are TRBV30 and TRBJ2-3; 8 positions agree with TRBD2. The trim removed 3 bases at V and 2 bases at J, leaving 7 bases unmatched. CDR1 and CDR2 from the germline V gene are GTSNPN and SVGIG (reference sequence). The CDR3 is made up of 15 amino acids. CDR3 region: CAWRPIAGYTDTQYF. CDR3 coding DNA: TGTGCCTGGAGGCCAATAGCGGGGTACACAGATACGCAGTATTTT.

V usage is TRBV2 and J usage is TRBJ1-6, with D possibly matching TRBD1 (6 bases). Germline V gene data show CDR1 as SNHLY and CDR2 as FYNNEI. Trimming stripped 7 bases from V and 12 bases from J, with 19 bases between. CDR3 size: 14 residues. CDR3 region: CASTTTGSIQPLHF. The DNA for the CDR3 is TGTGCCAGCACTACGACAGGCTCAATCCAACCCCTCCACTTT.